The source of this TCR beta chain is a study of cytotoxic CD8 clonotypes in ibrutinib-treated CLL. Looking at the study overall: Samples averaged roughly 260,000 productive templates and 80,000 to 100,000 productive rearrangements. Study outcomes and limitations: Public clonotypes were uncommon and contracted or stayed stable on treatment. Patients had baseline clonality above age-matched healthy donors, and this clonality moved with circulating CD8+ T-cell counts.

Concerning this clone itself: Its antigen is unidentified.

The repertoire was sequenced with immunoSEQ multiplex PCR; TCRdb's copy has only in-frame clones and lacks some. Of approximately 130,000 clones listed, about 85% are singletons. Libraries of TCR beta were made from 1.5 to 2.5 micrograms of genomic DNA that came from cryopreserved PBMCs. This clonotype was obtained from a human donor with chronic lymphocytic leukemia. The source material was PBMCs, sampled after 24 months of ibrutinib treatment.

The CDR3 DNA reads as TGTGCCAGCAGCGTAATGGGCACTGAAGCTTTCTTT. Translating it yields CASSVMGTEAFF. The chain links TRBV14 to TRBJ1-1, with D uncertain. V lost 5 bases and J 4 bases, leaving 8 bases between the germline ends. The CDR3 extends over 12 amino acids. Germline V lookup: CDR1 SGHDN, CDR2 FVKESK.